This T cell receptor beta chain appears in the sequencing data of a study of shared clonotypes between healthy human individuals. Some 29,000 T cell genomes (approximately 210 ng DNA) went into each sorted-subset replicate. The repertoire was sequenced with immunoSEQ multiplex PCR; TCRdb's copy has only in-frame clones and lacks some. The profile covers 2 million to 2.5 million clones, with 90% to 95% appearing a single time and 0.35% to 0.5% taken by the ten largest. The clonotype was recovered from a man younger than 30 in good health. Some clones in this sample may be carry-over from other donors' samples. The source material was naive CD4+ T cells from PBMCs. Subset noted: CD45RA+ positively selected.

CDR3 in DNA: TGTGCCAGCAGCGTAGGCAGGGAAGAGATGAACACTGAAGCTTTCTTT. It codes for CASSVGREEMNTEAFF. The chain employs TRBV9 and TRBJ1-1, with D possibly matching TRBD1 (5 bases). Trimming cost V 0 bases and J 0 bases, with 12 bases left between them. Germline CDR1 is SGDLS and CDR2 is YYNGEE. This CDR3 contains 16 residues.